This is a list of T cell receptor beta chains from one sample in a study of untreated major depressive disorder. Sequencing was performed with immunoSEQ multiplex PCR; in TCRdb, only in-frame clones are kept and a portion is missing. The sample lists about 20,000 clones, roughly nine tenths occurring once. What was sequenced was CD4+ T cells from PBMCs. The source of these receptors is a woman aged 40 to 55 with major depressive disorder. Both conserved end residues are part of each CDR3. Fields, in order: D gene, V gene, J gene, CDR3 length, clone size, CDR3 DNA, CDR3 protein. A D gene is named only where the DNA matches it firmly. Expanded clones get a size class; other rows say once, few or many, or leave the size out.

.	TRBV30	TRBJ1-1	14	.	TGTGCCTGGACTGACAGTTCCTGGGACACTGAAGCTTTCTTT	CAWTDSSWDTEAFF
TRBD1	TRBV18	TRBJ2-5	13	.	TGTGCCAGCTCACGACAGGGTGTAGAGACCCAGTACTTC	CASSRQGVETQYF
.	TRBV7-2	TRBJ2-5	13	.	TGTGCCAGCAGCTTAATTAGTAGGGAGACCCAGTACTTC	CASSLISRETQYF
.	TRBV7-6	TRBJ1-2	16	few	TGTGCCAGCAGCTTAGTACTTCGGGACGGTGGTTATGGCTACACCTTC	CASSLVLRDGGYGYTF
.	TRBV7-8	TRBJ1-2	15	.	TGTGCCAGCAGCTTAGCACTTGGGACAAAATATGGCTACACCTTC	CASSLALGTKYGYTF
.	TRBV2	TRBJ2-5	8	.	TGTGCAATCGGGACCCAGTACTTC	CAIGTQYF
.	TRBV7-9	TRBJ2-3	13	.	TGTGCCAGCAGCTTAGCCCTTGCAGATACGCAGTATTTT	CASSLALADTQYF
.	TRBV2	TRBJ1-4	10	.	TGTGCCAGCTCCGGCCAAAAACTGTTTTTT	CASSGQKLFF
.	TRBV7-8	TRBJ2-2	16	.	TGTGCCAGCAGCGTTATAATCGCCACCTCCACCGGGGAGCTGTTTTTT	CASSVIIATSTGELFF
TRBD1	TRBV7-3	TRBJ1-1	13	.	TGTGCCAGCAGCCCCGGTTCGGGACAGGAAGCTTTCTTT	CASSPGSGQEAFF
TRBD1	TRBV6-1	TRBJ1-2	13	.	TGTGCCAGCAGTGTGACAGGGGGCTTTGGCTACACCTTC	CASSVTGGFGYTF
.	TRBV5-1	TRBJ1-3	16	.	TGCGCCAGCAGCTTGGAAGTAGCAGGGTACGGAAACACCATATATTTT	CASSLEVAGYGNTIYF
TRBD1	TRBV9	TRBJ2-5	17	few	TGTGCCAGCAGCTCCCCCCAACAGGGGTCCTTCCAAGAGACCCAGTACTTC	CASSSPQQGSFQETQYF
TRBD1	TRBV27	TRBJ2-3	17	.	TGTGCCAGCAGCCCACGCGAGGGGGCAAACAAGACAGATACGCAGTATTTT	CASSPREGANKTDTQYF
TRBD1	TRBV15	TRBJ2-1	15	.	TGTGCCACCAGCAGAGATAACAGGGGATACAATGAGCAGTTCTTC	CATSRDNRGYNEQFF
.	TRBV19	TRBJ2-5	14	.	TGTGCCAGTAGTATAGTAGGAGGGGAGGAGACCCAGTACTTC	CASSIVGGEETQYF
.	TRBV5-6	TRBJ1-5	14	.	TGTGCCAGCAGCTTGGGATATAGCAATCAGCCCCAGCATTTT	CASSLGYSNQPQHF
.	TRBV30	TRBJ1-6	14	.	TGTGCCTGGGGCAGGGACGTTGGGGGATCACCCCTCCACTTT	CAWGRDVGGSPLHF
.	TRBV10-2	TRBJ2-2	15	.	TGCGCCAGCAACAGCGTTCTGATTAACACCGGGGAGCTGTTTTTT	CASNSVLINTGELFF
TRBD1	TRBV5-1	TRBJ1-3	15	.	TGCGCCAGCAGCGAAACCTCAGGGGGGCAGGACACCATATATTTT	CASSETSGGQDTIYF
TRBD2	TRBV5-1	TRBJ2-5	17	.	TGCGCCAGCAGCTTTGGAATAGCGGGGGGCGCTTCGGTGACCCAGTACTTC	CASSFGIAGGASVTQYF
.	TRBV6-5	TRBJ1-1	14	.	TGTGCCAGCAGTTACTCGATCAGGAACACTGAAGCTTTCTTT	CASSYSIRNTEAFF
TRBD2	TRBV11-3	TRBJ2-5	13	.	TGTGCCAGCAGCCGTAGCGGGGGAGAGACCCAGTACTTC	CASSRSGGETQYF
.	TRBV28	TRBJ1-2	12	.	TGTGCCAGCAGTTTGATGGGGCATGGCTACACCTTC	CASSLMGHGYTF
TRBD1	TRBV18	TRBJ1-2	13	.	TGTGCCAGCTCACCACAGGGGGCTCGAGGCTACACCTTC	CASSPQGARGYTF
TRBD1	TRBV5-4	TRBJ1-1	17	once	TGTGCCAGCAGCCCTAGGGACAGGGGGCGGGTGAACACTGAAGCTTTCTTT	CASSPRDRGRVNTEAFF
.	TRBV20-1	TRBJ1-4	11	once	TGCAGTGCTAGTAGCGGGAGGAAACTGTTTTTT	CSASSGRKLFF
.	TRBV7-9	TRBJ2-3	13	.	TGTGCCAGCAGCCACCGACAGGCAGATACGCAGTATTTT	CASSHRQADTQYF
.	TRBV6-1	TRBJ2-5	14	.	TGTGCCAGCAGTGCTTCCTTTGTTGCCGAGACCCAGTACTTC	CASSASFVAETQYF
.	TRBV5-1	TRBJ1-6	15	once	TGCGCCAGCAGCTTGGCACAGGGTGACAATTCACCCCTCCACTTT	CASSLAQGDNSPLHF
.	TRBV6-6	TRBJ1-5	11	.	TGTGCCAGCAGTTACTCGAACCCCCAGCATTTT	CASSYSNPQHF
TRBD2	TRBV18	TRBJ2-3	19	.	TGTGCCAGCTCATCGCAGGCGGGACTAGGCGGGGCGAGCACAGATACGCAGTATTTT	CASSSQAGLGGASTDTQYF
.	TRBV28	TRBJ2-7	13	.	TGTGCCAGCATAGACTTTACCTCCTACGAGCAGTACTTC	CASIDFTSYEQYF
.	TRBV15	TRBJ2-2	14	.	TGTGCCACCGCCGGTCGGGGGAACACCGGGGAGCTGTTTTTT	CATAGRGNTGELFF
.	TRBV7-2	TRBJ1-1	14	.	TGTGCCAGCAGCTCCTGGACAGAGAACACTGAAGCTTTCTTT	CASSSWTENTEAFF
TRBD1	TRBV4-3	TRBJ1-3	17	once	TGCGCCAGCAGCCAAGGGATGAATCAGGGGGCTGGAAACACCATATATTTT	CASSQGMNQGAGNTIYF
TRBD1	TRBV5-1	TRBJ2-2	17	.	TGCGCCAGCAGCACCTTGTCGGACAGGTCTAGCACCGGGGAGCTGTTTTTT	CASSTLSDRSSTGELFF
.	TRBV9	TRBJ2-3	15	.	TGTGCCAGCAGCTCCCGCCCACCGGCGGGAGATACGCAGTATTTT	CASSSRPPAGDTQYF
.	TRBV9	TRBJ1-1	15	.	TGTGCCAGCAGCGTAGATGAGGGGCGCGGGACTGAAGCTTTCTTT	CASSVDEGRGTEAFF
.	TRBV9	TRBJ1-2	16	.	TGTGCCAGCAGCGGCCCCTCCGGGGGGAGACACTATGGCTACACCTTC	CASSGPSGGRHYGYTF
.	TRBV10-3	TRBJ2-7	13	once	TGTGCCATCAGTGTCGCTACTACTTACGAGCAGTACTTC	CAISVATTYEQYF
.	TRBV18	TRBJ1-4	15	.	TGTGCCAGCTCGTATCGTCCGGGAGTAGATGAAAAACTGTTTTTT	CASSYRPGVDEKLFF
TRBD1	TRBV6-4	TRBJ2-6	18	once	TGTGCCAGCAGTGAAGTGGGGACAGGAGCCTCTGGGGCCAACGTCCTGACTTTC	CASSEVGTGASGANVLTF
TRBD1	TRBV27	TRBJ1-2	15	.	TGTGCCAGCAGTTTAATGGGACAGAGGACTGATGGCTACACCTTC	CASSLMGQRTDGYTF
TRBD2	TRBV9	TRBJ2-1	15	.	TGTGCCAGCAGCATTAGCGGGAGGAGTTGGGATGAGCAGTTCTTC	CASSISGRSWDEQFF
TRBD1	TRBV2	TRBJ1-2	14	.	TGTGCCAGTAGGAGAACAGGGGAGCCCTATGGCTACACCTTC	CASRRTGEPYGYTF
TRBD1	TRBV18	TRBJ1-1	15	.	TGTGCCAGCTCACCGGTGACAGGGCCGGGTGGGGAAGCTTTCTTT	CASSPVTGPGGEAFF
.	TRBV5-5	TRBJ1-5	13	.	TGTGCCAGCAGCTTTGGGGCTTCGGGGCCCCAGCATTTT	CASSFGASGPQHF
TRBD1	TRBV27	TRBJ1-5	20	once	TGTGCCAGCAGTTCCCGGGCCGGGACAGGGAGGTTTAATAGCAATCAGCCCCAGCATTTT	CASSSRAGTGRFNSNQPQHF
TRBD2	TRBV5-1	TRBJ2-3	15	.	TGCGCCAGCAGCGGGACTAGCGGGGCCGCACCCACGCAGTATTTT	CASSGTSGAAPTQYF
TRBD2	TRBV6-5	TRBJ2-1	16	.	TGTGCCAGCAGTTACTCGCCCCCGACTAGCAACAATGAGCAGTTCTTC	CASSYSPPTSNNEQFF
.	TRBV5-6	TRBJ1-5	13	.	TGTGCCAGCAGCTTGGAATTAAACCAGCCCCAGCATTTT	CASSLELNQPQHF
.	TRBV5-4	TRBJ1-2	16	.	TGTGCCAGCAGCCAGGTGACAGGTACCGGAGTCTATGGCTACACCTTC	CASSQVTGTGVYGYTF
.	TRBV18	TRBJ1-2	15	.	TGTGCCAGCTCACCACCCGGGGTCTACGTGCGTGGCTACACCTTC	CASSPPGVYVRGYTF